The rows below give T cell receptor beta chains drawn from one sample of a study of T cell responses to AZD1222 COVID-19 vaccine. The method was immunoSEQ multiplex PCR; TCRdb's version includes in-frame clones alone and lacks a portion of them. This table has about 120,000 clones, around 90% appearing once. The material sequenced was peripheral blood, taken on day 0 of MenACWY control vaccination. Source of these receptors: an adult in good health. CDR3s include the opening cysteine and the closing phenylalanine or tryptophan. The D gene is left open where the match is weak. Clone sizes are given selectively: once, few, many, or a class where the clone is expanded.

d_gene,abundance,j_gene,v_gene,CDR3aa,CDR3nt
-,-,TRBJ1-1,TRBV18,CASSPRAKGEAFF,TGTGCCAGCTCACCACGAGCAAAAGGGGAAGCTTTCTTT
-,-,TRBJ1-4,TRBV11-2,CASSLRPSNEKLFF,TGTGCCAGCAGCTTAAGGCCTTCGAATGAAAAACTGTTTTTT
TRBD1,once,TRBJ2-7,TRBV12-3/TRBV12-4,CASRGTATYEQYF,TGTGCCAGCAGGGGGACAGCCACCTACGAGCAGTACTTC
TRBD1,-,TRBJ2-7,TRBV5-6,CASSRDRGLYEQYF,TGTGCCAGCAGCCGGGACAGGGGGCTGTACGAGCAGTACTTC
TRBD1,-,TRBJ2-7,TRBV15,CATSRVRQGYEQYF,TGTGCCACCAGCAGAGTCCGACAGGGGTACGAGCAGTACTTC
-,few,TRBJ2-2,TRBV9,CASKHRPTGELFF,TGTGCCAGCAAACATCGCCCTACCGGGGAGCTGTTTTTT
TRBD1,-,TRBJ1-1,TRBV5-1,CASSLFTGGNTEAFF,TGCGCCAGCAGCTTATTCACAGGGGGCAACACTGAAGCTTTCTTT
TRBD2,-,TRBJ2-7,TRBV19,CASRASGTGEQYF,TGTGCCAGTAGGGCTAGCGGGACTGGCGAGCAGTACTTC
-,-,TRBJ2-7,TRBV9,CASSVGLDRTYEQYF,TGTGCCAGCAGCGTAGGGCTGGACAGAACCTACGAGCAGTACTTC
TRBD1,-,TRBJ2-5,TRBV7-9,CASSEGQGIAETQYF,TGTGCCAGCAGCGAGGGACAGGGAATCGCTGAGACCCAGTACTTC
-,few,TRBJ2-3,TRBV6-5,CASTGRSHTDTQYF,TGTGCCAGCACGGGTCGGAGCCACACAGATACGCAGTATTTT
TRBD2,few,TRBJ2-6,TRBV28,CASSRSGVGANVLTF,TGTGCCAGCAGTAGGAGCGGGGTTGGGGCCAACGTCCTGACTTTC
TRBD2,few,TRBJ2-5,TRBV29-1,CSAGGETQYF,TGCAGCGCCGGGGGGGAGACCCAGTACTTC
-,-,TRBJ1-2,TRBV28,CATSQGHFNYGYTF,TGTGCCACCAGCCAGGGACACTTTAACTATGGCTACACCTTC
-,few,TRBJ1-5,TRBV30,CAWSVVTGRVQPQHF,TGTGCCTGGAGTGTAGTTACAGGGCGAGTTCAGCCCCAGCATTTT
TRBD1,-,TRBJ1-1,TRBV14,CATGTGDTEAFF,TGTGCTACGGGGACAGGGGACACTGAAGCTTTCTTT
-,-,TRBJ2-7,TRBV27,CASSLKGSYEQYF,TGTGCCAGCAGTTTAAAAGGGTCCTACGAGCAGTACTTC
-,-,TRBJ2-7,TRBV29-1,CSVTRGGYEQYF,TGCAGCGTTACCAGGGGTGGCTACGAGCAGTACTTC
-,-,TRBJ2-1,TRBV10-3,CAISEGTTYNEQFF,TGTGCCATCAGTGAGGGGACCACCTACAATGAGCAGTTCTTC
-,-,TRBJ2-7,TRBV5-1,CASSFSVREDEQYF,TGCGCCAGCAGCTTCTCGGTCCGCGAGGACGAGCAGTACTTC
-,-,TRBJ2-7,TRBV27,CASSATPREQYF,TGTGCCAGCAGTGCTACCCCCAGAGAGCAGTACTTC
-,-,TRBJ2-7,TRBV15,CATSRDARHEQYF,TGTGCCACCAGCAGAGATGCCCGCCACGAGCAGTACTTC
TRBD1,-,TRBJ1-2,TRBV5-3,CARFKAGGSDYGYTF,TGTGCCAGATTCAAGGCAGGGGGTTCGGACTATGGCTACACCTTC